These 21 T cell receptor beta chains were all obtained from the same sample, sequenced in a study of response to subunit inactivated influenza vaccine. TCRdb fed the RT-PCR reads into MiXCR, producing one record per CDR3 protein. The data contain 710,000 or so distinct CDR3 sequences, about 15% of them singletons. The specimen comprised PBMCs from blood, sampled 11 to 12 days after vaccination. The receptors derive from a man aged 50-60 years who received an inactivated influenza vaccine.

The chain carries TRBV4-1 and TRBJ1-5; the D is unclear. V lost 7 bases, J lost 1 base, and 17 bases lay in between. Germline V gene sequence: CDR1 MGHRA, CDR2 YSYEKL. The CDR3 consists of 16 residues. The chain's CDR3 is CASTLEPRGSNQPQHF. CDR3 DNA: TGCGCCAGCACCCTAGAGCCCCGAGGGAGCAATCAGCCCCAGCATTTT.

In this sample, this clonotype turned up a few times. The chain is built from TRBV11-3 and TRBJ2-3, with D perhaps given as TRBD1 or TRBD2 (5 bases each). The germline V and J ends were trimmed by 3 bases and 3 bases, with 10 bases remaining between them. The CDR3 consists of 14 residues. Per the germline V gene, CDR1 is SGHNT and CDR2 is YENEEA. CDR3 protein: CASSFRDGTDTQYF. CDR3 nucleotide sequence: TGTGCCAGCAGCTTTCGGGACGGGACAGATACGCAGTATTTT.

Only a few counts were recorded for this clonotype. This sequence joins TRBV12-3 or TRBV12-4 and TRBJ2-1, with 10 bases aligning to TRBD2. Losses at the gene ends were 5 bases for V and 7 bases for J; bases not matched to a gene: 14. This CDR3 is built from 17 residues. The CDR3 is CASSQVPSGSFINEQFF. The CDR3 nucleotides read TGTGCCAGCAGTCAGGTTCCTAGCGGGAGTTTCATTAATGAGCAGTTCTTC.

This clonotype showed up just a few times. The chain recombines TRBV6-2 or TRBV6-3 with TRBJ2-1; maybe TRBD2 (6 bases). The V and J ends lost 6 bases and 0 bases respectively, with 12 bases between them. The CDR3 contains 15 residues. Looked up from germline, CDR1 is MNHEY and CDR2 is SVGEGT. The chain's CDR3 is CASRFAEGSYNEQFF. The CDR3 DNA reads TGTGCCAGCAGGTTCGCGGAGGGCTCCTACAATGAGCAGTTCTTC.

The genes are TRBV7-2 and TRBJ1-2; no firm D call. V lost 1 base and J 4 bases, leaving 10 bases between the germline ends. CDR1 and CDR2 (germline): SGHTA, FQGNSA. The CDR3 contains 14 residues. CDR3 protein: CASSLEVGFYGYTF. The CDR3 DNA reads TGTGCCAGCAGCTTAGAGGTCGGATTCTATGGCTACACCTTC.

This clonotype was found many times. The chain combines TRBV7-8 with TRBJ2-5, with a weak D call TRBD1 (5 bases). Germline-derived CDR1 and CDR2 are SGHVS and FQNEAQ. Trimming shortened V by 1 base and J by 2 bases, and 8 bases separated the two germline ends. CDR3 length equals 14 residues. CDR3 residues: CASSLDPGQETQYF. CDR3 nucleotides: TGTGCCAGCAGCTTAGACCCAGGGCAAGAGACCCAGTACTTC.

This CDR3 reads CASSPWDRSNYGYTF. The DNA for the CDR3 is TGCGCCAGCAGCCCGTGGGACAGGTCCAACTATGGCTACACCTTC. The chain links TRBV5-1 to TRBJ1-2, with 8 bases fitting TRBD1. This CDR3 has 15 residues. Germline-derived CDR1 and CDR2 are SGHRS and YFSETQ. The V and J ends lost 4 bases and 2 bases, in that order; junction bases with no gene match: 7. Combining the CDR3 with reference TRBV5-1 and TRBJ1-2 gives the whole variable domain KAGVTQTPRYLIKTRGQQVTLSCSPISGHRSVSWYQQTPGQGLQFLFEYFSETQRNKGNFPGRFSGRQFSNSRSEMNVSTLELGDSALYLCASSPWDRSNYGYTFGSGTRLTVV.

V gene TRBV9 combines with J gene TRBJ2-7; 8 bases match TRBD1. The germline CDR1 and CDR2 sequences are SGDLS and YYNGEE. J was trimmed by 0 bases and V by 3 bases; bases with no gene match: 8. The CDR3 consists of 16 residues. The CDR3 spells CASSAWDRTSSYEQYF. CDR3 bases: TGTGCCAGCAGCGCCTGGGACAGGACCAGCTCCTACGAGCAGTACTTC.

Only one count was recorded for this clonotype. This chain joins TRBV20-1 and TRBJ2-6; a possible D gene is TRBD2 (7 bases). There are 15 residues in the CDR3. The V gene's germline CDR1 is DFQATT and CDR2 SNEGSKA (reference sequence). Trimming stripped 5 bases from V and 2 bases from J, with 13 bases between. The CDR3: CSAGAGGPGANVLTF. CDR3 nucleotides: TGCAGTGCTGGCGCCGGGGGGCCTGGGGCCAACGTCCTGACTTTC.

This clonotype showed up many times. The CDR3: CASGTYNEQFF. The CDR3 DNA follows: TGTGCTAGTGGTACCTACAATGAGCAGTTCTTC. The V call is TRBV12-5, the J call TRBJ2-1; no clear D gene. Looked up from germline, CDR1 is LGHNT and CDR2 is FRNRAP. The CDR3 loop spans 11 amino acids. V was clipped by 5 bases and J by 2 bases, with 1 base between them.

This clonotype was found a few times. The chain uses TRBV7-2 and TRBJ2-7; the D gene is possibly TRBD1 (5 bases). Germline CDR1 and CDR2: SGHTA and FQGNSA. The V end lost 5 bases, the J end lost 4 bases, and 9 bases lay between the germline ends. The CDR3 covers 12 residues. This CDR3 reads CASSDQGYEQYF. The CDR3 nucleotides read TGTGCCAGCAGCGACCAGGGTTACGAGCAGTACTTC.

This chain connects TRBV30 to TRBJ2-1, with 8 positions matching TRBD2. This CDR3 has 14 residues. Germline V gene lookup returns CDR1 GTSNPN and CDR2 SVGIG (reference sequence). With V trimmed by 1 base and J by 4 bases, 3 bases remained unmatched. CDR3: CAWSGGTRYNEQFF. CDR3 bases: TGTGCCTGGAGTGGGGGGACTAGGTACAATGAGCAGTTCTTC.

The rearrangement links TRBV11-2 to TRBJ2-7, with D maybe TRBD1 (6 bases). Germline V gives CDR1 SGHAT, CDR2 FQNNGV. This CDR3 has 14 amino acids. The V gene lost 0 bases and the J gene lost 3 bases, with 9 bases spanning the gap. In nucleotides, the CDR3 is TGTGCCAGCAGCTTAGAGGCAGGGGTCTACGAGCAGTACTTC. It translates to CASSLEAGVYEQYF.

This chain uses TRBV4-3 with TRBJ2-1; D gene ambiguous. The CDR3 spans 12 residues. Per the germline V gene, CDR1 is LGHNA and CDR2 is YSLEER. The V end lost 0 bases, the J end lost 8 bases, and 5 bases lay between the germline ends. The CDR3 nucleotides are TGCGCCAGCAGCCAAGATTTCGATGAGCAGTTCTTC. Amino acid sequence: CASSQDFDEQFF.

J is TRBJ2-5 and V is TRBV20-1; TRBD2 agrees at 7 bases. V lost 8 bases and J lost 3; bases outside the gene matches: 15. The CDR3 is 15 residues long. Germline V gene sequence: CDR1 DFQATT, CDR2 SNEGSKA (reference sequence). CDR3 nucleotide sequence: TGCAGTACTTCCCGCGGAGCGGGGACTAAAGAGACCCAGTACTTC. This encodes CSTSRGAGTKETQYF.

A few counts support this clonotype. The rearrangement uses TRBV12-3 or TRBV12-4 and TRBJ2-7; 9 nucleotides match TRBD2. The CDR3 length is 14 residues. Unmatched junction bases numbered 6, after V lost 3 bases and J lost 6 bases. In DNA, the CDR3 is TGTGCCAGCAGTTTCGGCAGTAGCGGGGGCGAGCAGTACTTC. Its translation is CASSFGSSGGEQYF.

This chain joins TRBV4-3 and TRBJ2-7, with D tentatively TRBD1 or TRBD2 (6 bases each). V lost 1 base, J lost 0 bases, and 16 bases lay in between. Germline V gene sequence: CDR1 LGHNA, CDR2 YSLEER. This CDR3 comprises 17 residues. CDR3 nucleotides: TGCGCCAGCAGCCAAGGGCTCCGGGGGCCGAGCTCCTACGAGCAGTACTTC. Encoded protein: CASSQGLRGPSSYEQYF.

This clonotype was detected a few times. The rearrangement links TRBV29-1 to TRBJ2-2, with D hard to call. The CDR3 length is 12 residues. Trimming left V 4 bases short and J 3 bases short, with 6 bases between. Per the germline V gene, CDR1 is SQVTM and CDR2 is ANQGSEA. In DNA form, the CDR3 reads TGCAGCGTTGTCAAAGACACCGGGGAGCTGTTTTTT. Translating it yields CSVVKDTGELFF.

This clonotype was seen more than once but under ten times. This rearrangement joins TRBV5-5 to TRBJ2-1; the D gene is possibly TRBD1 (5 bases). Germline loops: CDR1 SGHKS, CDR2 YYEKEE (reference sequence). CDR3 size: 15 residues. Trimming removed 10 bases from V and 8 bases from J, with 25 bases in between. The CDR3 here is CASSAQGRVPHEQFF. CDR3 coding DNA: TGTGCCTCTTCAGCGCAGGGCAGGGTTCCCCATGAGCAGTTCTTC.

This chain joins TRBV10-3 and TRBJ1-5, with 7 positions matching TRBD1. The CDR3 sequence is 14 residues long. Losses at the gene ends were 7 bases for V and 3 bases for J; bases not matched to a gene: 6. Germline-derived CDR1 and CDR2 are ENHRY and SYGVKD. CDR3 nucleotides: TGTGCCATCAAACAGGGGACGGACAATCAGCCCCAGCATTTT. Its protein product is CAIKQGTDNQPQHF.

This clonotype was picked up a small number of times. The chain combines TRBV28 with TRBJ2-7, with 10 bases identical to TRBD2. CDR1 and CDR2 (germline): MDHEN, SYDVKM. J lost 9 bases, V lost 2 bases, and 10 bases had no gene match. CDR3 length: 15 amino acids. This CDR3 is CASSLPTSGWDGQYF. The CDR3 region has the DNA TGTGCCAGCAGTTTACCGACTAGCGGGTGGGATGGGCAGTACTTC.